One sample yielded the 10 T cell receptor beta chains listed below, sequenced in a study of shared clonotypes between healthy human individuals. Only in-frame clones appear in the TCRdb table, and some are missing; sequencing was by immunoSEQ multiplex PCR. Of fewer than 850,000 clones listed, roughly 91% are singletons. Input material: memory CD8+ T cells from PBMCs. Subset noted: CD45RO+ cells pooled with CCR7-negative TemRA cells. These receptors were obtained from a man aged 18 to 29 in good health. Some clones in this sample may be carry-over from other donors' samples.

The rearrangement links TRBV4-3 to TRBJ2-7, with 9 nucleotides matching TRBD2. Per germline, CDR1 LGHNA and CDR2 YSLEER. The V gene end was trimmed by 2 bases and the J gene end by 1 base; junction bases not matched to a gene: 3. CDR3 length: 15 residues. Written as DNA, the CDR3 is TGCGCCAGCAGCCAATCTCTAGCGGGATCCTACGAGCAGTACTTC. Its translation: CASSQSLAGSYEQYF.

The V call is TRBV28, the J call TRBJ2-7, with D possibly being TRBD1 (6 bases). CDR3 size: 12 residues. The ends were cut back, 9 bases at V and 1 base at J, with 10 bases in the middle. Looked up from germline, CDR1 is MDHEN and CDR2 is SYDVKM. CDR3: CASQGFSYEQYF. CDR3 in DNA: TGTGCCAGTCAGGGGTTTTCCTACGAGCAGTACTTC.

This clone was detected only once. Other DNA sequences in this specimen translate into the identical CDR3. The CDR3 DNA is TGTGCCAGCAGCCAGGGGGGGGGCTACACTGAAGCTTTCTTT. It specifies CASSQGGGYTEAFF. The chain carries TRBV7-8 and TRBJ1-1; TRBD1 agrees at 7 bases. The J segment lost 3 bases and the V segment lost 5 bases, leaving 6 bases of the junction unmatched. The CDR3 contains 14 residues. CDR1 is SGHVS and CDR2 is FQNEAQ in the germline V gene.

CDR3 nucleotide sequence: TGTGCCAGCAGTTTAGGGGAAGGCTATGGCTACACCTTC. Translating gives CASSLGEGYGYTF. This chain connects TRBV28 to TRBJ1-2; D remains ambiguous. CDR1 is MDHEN, CDR2 SYDVKM, per germline. V dropped 2 bases and J dropped 4 bases, with 8 bases sitting between them. This CDR3 spans 13 amino acids.

The chain links TRBV4-2 to TRBJ2-3, with D perhaps matching TRBD1 or TRBD2 (5 bases each). Trimming cost V 0 bases and J 3 bases, with 16 bases left between them. This CDR3 spans 17 amino acids. The germline gives CDR1 LGHNA, CDR2 YNFKEQ. The CDR3 nucleotides read TGTGCCAGCAGCCAAGACGGGGCCGGGTCCGAAACAGATACGCAGTATTTT. Translated: CASSQDGAGSETDTQYF.

The rearrangement joins TRBV28 to TRBJ2-4; TRBD1 matches 7 bases. CDR1 is MDHEN and CDR2 is SYDVKM in the germline V gene. This CDR3 contains 17 residues. V shed 2 bases, J shed 2 bases, and the junction held 9 bases outside the gene matches. CDR3 amino acids: CASSLPDRALPKNIQYF. In nucleotides, the CDR3 is TGTGCCAGCAGTTTACCTGACAGGGCTCTCCCCAAAAACATTCAGTACTTC.

The chain couples TRBV7-9 to TRBJ2-2; no clear D. This CDR3 has 13 residues. V lost 3 bases, J lost 5 bases, and 7 bases lay in between. Germline lookup yields CDR1 SEHNR and CDR2 FQNEAQ (reference sequence). For the CDR3, the DNA is TGTGCCAGCAGCTTCGCAACGACCGGGGAGCTGTTTTTT. As protein: CASSFATTGELFF.

This chain joins TRBV21-1 and TRBJ1-2. TRBV21-1 is tagged as a pseudogene. The CDR3 runs to 15 residues. The CDR3 DNA follows: TGTGCCAGCAGCACCATACGCTCCCCTTCCTATGGCTACACCTTC. Translating it yields CASSTIRSPSYGYTF.

The CDR3 sequence is CAWGERGNQPQHF. Written as DNA, the CDR3 is TGTGCCTGGGGCGAGAGGGGCAATCAGCCCCAGCATTTT. This chain uses TRBV30 with TRBJ1-5; D is uncertain. Trimming pared 5 bases from V and 2 bases from J, leaving 10 bases between. The CDR3 is made up of 13 amino acids. Germline assignment: CDR1 GTSNPN and CDR2 SVGIG (reference sequence).

This chain connects TRBV7-9 to TRBJ1-1; no definite D call. CDR1 is SEHNR and CDR2 is FQNEAQ in the germline V gene (reference sequence). The CDR3 loop spans 13 amino acids. Trimming pared 1 base from V and 7 bases from J, leaving 10 bases between. In DNA, the CDR3 is TGTGCCAGCAGCTTAGGTCCAGCGATTGAAGCTTTCTTT. Translating gives CASSLGPAIEAFF.